One and the same sample provided the 26 T cell receptor beta chains below, sequenced in a study of resident and recirculating memory T cells in vitiligo. Measured with immunoSEQ multiplex PCR; TCRdb has only the in-frame clones, and not every one. The table lists around 76,000 clones, approximately 90% of them singletons. The sequencing sample was made of blood. The receptor source for this set is a male donor with vitiligo.

CDR3 coding DNA: TGTGCCAGCAGTTACGCGGCAGTCGGGAGGAATACGCAGTATTTT. It yields the protein CASSYAAVGRNTQYF. The rearrangement links TRBV6-6 to TRBJ2-3; 7 bases map to TRBD2. Germline CDR1 MNHNY, CDR2 SVGAGI (reference sequence). V shed 2 bases and J 7 bases; nucleotides not matched to a gene: 9. The CDR3 extends over 15 amino acids.

V and J are TRBV5-1 and TRBJ2-7, with 7 bases that match TRBD1. Germline loops: CDR1 SGHRS, CDR2 YFSETQ. The CDR3 has 15 residues. The V gene end was trimmed by 1 base and the J gene end by 2 bases; junction bases not matched to a gene: 6. This chain's CDR3 is CASSLSTGPAYEQYF. CDR3 nucleotide sequence: TGCGCCAGCAGCTTGTCGACAGGGCCTGCCTACGAGCAGTACTTC. The whole variable domain, remainder taken from reference TRBV5-1 and TRBJ2-7, is KAGVTQTPRYLIKTRGQQVTLSCSPISGHRSVSWYQQTPGQGLQFLFEYFSETQRNKGNFPGRFSGRQFSNSRSEMNVSTLELGDSALYLCASSLSTGPAYEQYFGPGTRLTVT.

The chain is built from TRBV4-3 and TRBJ1-1, with a weak D call TRBD1 (6 bases). Germline V lookup: CDR1 LGHNA, CDR2 YSLEER. The CDR3 totals 16 residues. V was shortened by 0 bases and J by 11 bases, with 22 bases between the two germline ends. The CDR3 DNA sequence: TGCGCCAGCAGCCAAGATTCATCCCAGGGGCCGATGAGGGCTTTCTTT. This codes for CASSQDSSQGPMRAFF.

This clone was recorded a few times. This sequence joins TRBV7-2 and TRBJ1-2; no reliable D call. The CDR3 contains 14 residues. The V and J ends lost 1 base and 6 bases respectively, with 12 bases between them. CDR1 SGHTA and CDR2 FQGNSA come from the germline V gene. CDR3 DNA sequence: TGTGCCAGCAGCTTAGAGGTTACAGATCATGGCTACACCTTC. Encoded protein: CASSLEVTDHGYTF.

The rearrangement links TRBV25-1 to TRBJ2-2; 9 nucleotides line up with TRBD1. The CDR3 sequence is 18 residues long. The trim removed 4 bases at V and 2 bases at J, leaving 11 bases unmatched. From germline, CDR1 is MGHDK and CDR2 SYGVNS. The CDR3 sequence is CASSAHAGQGQNTGELFF. In DNA form, the CDR3 reads TGTGCCAGCAGTGCACACGCGGGACAGGGACAAAACACCGGGGAGCTGTTTTTT.

The V call is TRBV5-1, the J call TRBJ2-7; 8 nucleotides line up with TRBD2. This CDR3 has 16 residues. Trimming at V came to 0 bases and at J to 2 bases, leaving 7 bases not matched to a gene. Germline CDR1 SGHRS, CDR2 YFSETQ. DNA for the CDR3: TGCGCCAGCAGCTTGGCCAAAACTAGCGGTACCTACGAGCAGTACTTC. It specifies CASSLAKTSGTYEQYF.

The CDR3 DNA reads as TGCGCCAGCAGCCCACGAAGGGGGACAGGGCCTAGCACAGATACGCAGTATTTT. It translates to CASSPRRGTGPSTDTQYF. The J gene is TRBJ2-3, the V gene TRBV5-1; TRBD1 aligns across 9 bases. Trimming cost V 4 bases and J 0 bases; bases outside gene matches: 12. The germline V gene encodes CDR1 SGHRS and CDR2 YFSETQ. This CDR3 has 18 amino acids.

This rearrangement joins TRBV6-1 to TRBJ2-7, with 8 bases aligning to TRBD2. Germline values: CDR1 MNHNS, CDR2 SASEGT. Germline trimming cut 7 bases from V and 2 bases from J; bases unmatched to any gene: 10. The CDR3 covers 15 residues. The CDR3 sequence: CASTREPGGTYEQYF. As DNA, the CDR3 is TGTGCCAGCACCCGGGAGCCGGGGGGGACCTACGAGCAGTACTTC.

The gene calls are TRBV11-2 and TRBJ1-1; no definite D call. V was cut by 1 base and J by 9 bases, with 12 bases left in between. Germline V gene sequence: CDR1 SGHAT, CDR2 FQNNGV. The CDR3 length is 13 residues. CDR3 sequence (DNA): TGTGCCAGCAGCTTAGGGTTGTCAGGAAAAGCTTTCTTT. Translated, it gives CASSLGLSGKAFF.

The rearrangement uses TRBV7-2 and TRBJ2-3; 9 positions agree with TRBD2. This CDR3 spans 17 amino acids. CDR1 is SGHTA, CDR2 FQGNSA, per germline. Trimming at V came to 4 bases and at J to 6 bases, leaving 14 bases not matched to a gene. CDR3 bases: TGTGCCAGCAGCTACAACCCCTTAGCGGGGGCCGGGGATACGCAGTATTTT. Translating it yields CASSYNPLAGAGDTQYF.

The rearrangement links TRBV5-5 to TRBJ1-2; 9 bases are a match to TRBD1. In germline, CDR1 is SGHKS, CDR2 YYEKEE (reference sequence). The CDR3 runs 17 residues. J was trimmed by 6 bases and V by 0 bases; bases with no gene match: 12. The CDR3: CASSLVGQGRGGHGYTF. The CDR3 coding sequence is TGTGCCAGCAGCTTGGTGGGACAGGGAAGAGGGGGGCATGGCTACACCTTC.

The rearrangement joins TRBV7-3 to TRBJ1-1, with D possibly being TRBD1 (5 bases). This CDR3 contains 14 residues. The V end was cut by 2 bases, the J end by 2 bases, with 9 bases between. Germline-derived CDR1 and CDR2 are SGHTA and FQGTGA. Here the CDR3 reads CASSLQGYNTEAFF. DNA of the CDR3: TGTGCCAGCAGCTTACAGGGTTATAACACTGAAGCTTTCTTT.

The V call is TRBV4-3, the J call TRBJ2-7; D possibly corresponds to TRBD2 (6 bases). Trimming removed 0 bases from V and 0 bases from J, with 12 bases in between. The CDR3 covers 16 residues. Germline-derived CDR1 and CDR2 are LGHNA and YSLEER. This CDR3 reads CASSQDGVGGSYEQYF. CDR3 bases: TGCGCCAGCAGCCAAGATGGCGTGGGGGGCTCCTACGAGCAGTACTTC.

V is TRBV18 and J is TRBJ2-1, with TRBD1 matching over 8 bases. The V gene end was trimmed by 6 bases and the J gene end by 5 bases; junction bases not matched to a gene: 9. Germline V gene data show CDR1 as KGHSH and CDR2 as LQKENI. The CDR3 runs 15 residues. In DNA form, the CDR3 reads TGTGCCAGCTCCCCAAACAGGGGGATCAACAATGAGCAGTTCTTC. Protein: CASSPNRGINNEQFF.

This chain joins TRBV5-1 and TRBJ2-3; possible D gene TRBD2, 6 bases. In germline, CDR1 is SGHRS, CDR2 YFSETQ. The V gene lost 0 bases and the J gene lost 2 bases, with 25 bases spanning the gap. The CDR3 spans 20 residues. The CDR3 DNA reads as TGCGCCAGCAGCTTGGATGGGGAGGCCCTTCGGCGGGGCTCCACAGATACGCAGTATTTT. Its translation: CASSLDGEALRRGSTDTQYF.

The chain recombines TRBV6-4 with TRBJ2-3, with D maybe TRBD1 (6 bases). Trimming removed 8 bases at V and 2 bases at J, with 11 bases between. Germline CDR1 and CDR2: MRHNA and SNTAGT. The CDR3 is 13 amino acids. The CDR3 DNA reads TGTGCCAGCGGAGAGGGGGACACAGATACGCAGTATTTT. Translation gives CASGEGDTDTQYF.

The CDR3 spells CASSSNFLTDTQYF. In nucleotides, the CDR3 is TGTGCCAGCAGCTCTAATTTTTTAACAGATACGCAGTATTTT. The chain is built from TRBV7-8 and TRBJ2-3, with no clear D. Germline V gene data show CDR1 as SGHVS and CDR2 as FQNEAQ. The CDR3 is made up of 14 amino acids. V was trimmed by 4 bases and J by 3 bases, leaving 11 bases between them.

This clone was detected only once. The rearrangement uses TRBV7-9 and TRBJ1-1; D ambiguous. V gave up 0 bases and J gave up 3 bases, with 11 bases separating them. The length of the CDR3 is 15 residues. Germline lookup yields CDR1 SEHNR and CDR2 FQNEAQ (reference sequence). In DNA, the CDR3 is TGTGCCAGCAGCTTAGCGAGCGTTCCAGACACTGAAGCTTTCTTT. Amino acids: CASSLASVPDTEAFF.

The CDR3, as DNA: TGTGCCAGTAGAGACACGAACACTGAAGCTTTCTTT. Residues: CASRDTNTEAFF. The chain couples TRBV19 to TRBJ1-1; no firm D call. This CDR3 spans 12 amino acids. CDR1 and CDR2 (germline): LNHDA, SQIVND (reference sequence). Trimming left V 6 bases short and J 1 base short, with 6 bases between.

The V call is TRBV5-1, the J call TRBJ1-1, with 9 bases identical to TRBD1. In germline, CDR1 is SGHRS, CDR2 YFSETQ. The CDR3 runs to 14 residues. The V gene end was trimmed by 4 bases and the J gene end by 5 bases; junction bases not matched to a gene: 6. DNA for the CDR3: TGCGCCAGCAGCCCCCGGACAGGGGAGACTGAAGCTTTCTTT. Protein sequence: CASSPRTGETEAFF.

This chain joins TRBV29-1 and TRBJ1-1; 12 bases are shared with TRBD1. V lost 6 bases and J lost 7; bases outside the gene matches: 9. From germline, CDR1 is SQVTM and CDR2 ANQGSEA. This CDR3 has 14 residues. CDR3 nucleotide sequence: TGCAGCGTCCGGGACAGGGGGCTTAGTGGTGAAGCTTTCTTT. Amino acids: CSVRDRGLSGEAFF. Based on the CDR3 plus reference TRBV29-1 and TRBJ1-1, the full variable domain is SAVISQKPSRDICQRGTSLTIQCQVDSQVTMMFWYRQQPGQSLTLIATANQGSEATYESGFVIDKFPISRPNLTFSTLTVSNMSPEDSSIYLCSVRDRGLSGEAFFGQGTRLTVV.

The chain recombines TRBV18 with TRBJ2-7, with 7 bases matching TRBD2. This CDR3 is built from 16 residues. The germline V gene encodes CDR1 KGHSH and CDR2 LQKENI. The ends lost 3 bases at V and 5 bases at J; junction bases unmatched: 13. CDR3 region: CASSPDGGSTYNEQYF. In nucleotides, the CDR3 is TGTGCCAGCTCACCCGACGGGGGGTCGACCTACAACGAGCAGTACTTC.

The chain is built from TRBV19 and TRBJ1-1, with a weak D call TRBD1 (5 bases). V lost 5 bases and J lost 4, with 11 bases in between. Germline loops: CDR1 LNHDA, CDR2 SQIVND (reference sequence). The CDR3 extends over 13 amino acids. The CDR3 region is CASSPGGFTEAFF. The CDR3 DNA reads TGTGCCAGTAGTCCGGGGGGGTTCACTGAAGCTTTCTTT.

The gene calls are TRBV29-1 and TRBJ2-1; D remains ambiguous. V was shortened by 5 bases and J by 9 bases, with 17 bases between the two germline ends. The CDR3 is 13 residues long. Germline V gene data show CDR1 as SQVTM and CDR2 as ANQGSEA. The chain's CDR3 is CSVRVDPPREQFF. CDR3 nucleotide sequence: TGCAGCGTTCGGGTAGATCCGCCTCGTGAGCAGTTCTTC.

The rearrangement joins TRBV27 to TRBJ2-5, with D maybe TRBD2 (6 bases). V was shortened by 5 bases and J by 4 bases, with 14 bases between the two germline ends. The germline V gene has CDR1 MNHEY and CDR2 SMNVEV (reference sequence). The CDR3 sequence is 14 residues long. As DNA, the CDR3 is TGTGCCAGCAGTCCGTCTAGCGTTCTAGAGACCCAGTACTTC. Translated, it gives CASSPSSVLETQYF.

V and J are TRBV4-1 and TRBJ2-5; 10 nucleotides agree with TRBD1. This CDR3 has 18 residues. Germline V gene lookup returns CDR1 MGHRA and CDR2 YSYEKL. After removal of 1 base from V and 3 bases from J, the junction contained 11 bases not matched to a gene. The CDR3 here is CASSQVHPGQGPKETQYF. The CDR3 region has the DNA TGCGCCAGCAGCCAAGTACATCCGGGACAGGGGCCGAAAGAGACCCAGTACTTC.